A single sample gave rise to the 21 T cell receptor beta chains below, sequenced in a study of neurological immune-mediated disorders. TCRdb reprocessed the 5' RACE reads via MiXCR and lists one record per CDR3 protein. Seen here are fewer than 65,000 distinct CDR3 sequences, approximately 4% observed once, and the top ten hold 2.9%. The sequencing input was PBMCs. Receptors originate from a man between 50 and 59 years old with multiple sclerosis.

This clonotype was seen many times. In DNA form, the CDR3 reads TGTGCCAGCAGCTACGGGACTAGCGGGAGGTCAGAGACCCAGTACTTC. Encoded protein: CASSYGTSGRSETQYF. The chain couples TRBV11-3 to TRBJ2-5; 15 nucleotides line up with TRBD2. The CDR3 runs to 16 residues. CDR1 and CDR2 (germline): SGHNT, YENEEA. The V gene end was trimmed by 4 bases and the J gene end by 4 bases; junction bases not matched to a gene: 4.

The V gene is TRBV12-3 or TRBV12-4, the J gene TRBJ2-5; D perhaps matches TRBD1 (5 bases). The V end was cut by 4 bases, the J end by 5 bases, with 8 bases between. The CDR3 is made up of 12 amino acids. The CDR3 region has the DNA TGTGCCAGCAGTTCAGGGTTTGAGACCCAGTACTTC. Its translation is CASSSGFETQYF.

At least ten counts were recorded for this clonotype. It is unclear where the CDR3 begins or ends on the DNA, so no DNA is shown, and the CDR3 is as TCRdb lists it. This CDR3 is CASSFLETQYF. V gene TRBV28 combines with J gene TRBJ2-5. The CDR3 is 11 amino acids long, termini counted. Germline V gene lookup returns CDR1 MDHEN and CDR2 SYDVKM.

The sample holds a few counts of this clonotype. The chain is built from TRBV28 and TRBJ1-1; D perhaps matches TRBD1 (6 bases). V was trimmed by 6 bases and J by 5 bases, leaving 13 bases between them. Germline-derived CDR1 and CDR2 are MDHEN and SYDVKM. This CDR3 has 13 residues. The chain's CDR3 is CASRGQLETEAFF. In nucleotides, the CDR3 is TGTGCCAGCAGAGGACAGCTCGAGACTGAAGCTTTCTTT.

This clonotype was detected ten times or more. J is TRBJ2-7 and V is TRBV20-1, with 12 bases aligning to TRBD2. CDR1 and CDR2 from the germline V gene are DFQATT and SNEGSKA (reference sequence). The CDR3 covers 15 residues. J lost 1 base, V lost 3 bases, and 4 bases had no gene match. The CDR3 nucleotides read TGCAGTGCTAGTGCTAGCGGGAGGGGGTCCTACGAGCAGTACTTC. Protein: CSASASGRGSYEQYF.

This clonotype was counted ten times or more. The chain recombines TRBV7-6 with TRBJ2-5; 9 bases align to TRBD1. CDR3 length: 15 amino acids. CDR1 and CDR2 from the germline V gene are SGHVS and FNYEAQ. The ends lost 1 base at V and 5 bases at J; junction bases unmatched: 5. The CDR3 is CASSLEGDRVETQYF. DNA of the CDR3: TGTGCCAGCAGCTTAGAGGGGGACAGGGTGGAGACCCAGTACTTC.

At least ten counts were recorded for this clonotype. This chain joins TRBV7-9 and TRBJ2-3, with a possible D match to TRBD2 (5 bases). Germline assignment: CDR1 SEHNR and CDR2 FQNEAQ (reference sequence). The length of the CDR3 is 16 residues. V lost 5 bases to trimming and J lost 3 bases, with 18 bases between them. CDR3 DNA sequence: TGTGCCAGCAGCCTCGTGGCTAGCCACCAAACAGATACGCAGTATTTT. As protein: CASSLVASHQTDTQYF.

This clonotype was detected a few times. CDR3 nucleotides: TGTGCCAGCAGTTTAAAGGGTCTAGCGGGGAGAGTAATTACAGATACGCAGTATTTT. This codes for CASSLKGLAGRVITDTQYF. V gene TRBV27 combines with J gene TRBJ2-3, with TRBD2 matching 9 bases. Looked up from germline, CDR1 is MNHEY and CDR2 is SMNVEV (reference sequence). This CDR3 comprises 19 residues. Trimming cost V 2 bases and J 3 bases; bases outside gene matches: 15.

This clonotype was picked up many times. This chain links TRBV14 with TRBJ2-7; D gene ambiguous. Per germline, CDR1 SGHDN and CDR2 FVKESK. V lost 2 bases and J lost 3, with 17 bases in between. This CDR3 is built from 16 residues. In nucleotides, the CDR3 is TGTGCCAGCAGCCAAAGCCCGATGATGACCGACTACGAGCAGTACTTC. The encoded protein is CASSQSPMMTDYEQYF.

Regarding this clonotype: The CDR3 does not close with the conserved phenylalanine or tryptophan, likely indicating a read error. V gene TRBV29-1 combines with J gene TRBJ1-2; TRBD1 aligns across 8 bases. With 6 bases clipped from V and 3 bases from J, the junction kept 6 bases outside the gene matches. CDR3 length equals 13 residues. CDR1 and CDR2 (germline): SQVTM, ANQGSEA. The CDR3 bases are TGCAGCGTCTCCCCGGGACAGGACTATGGCTACACCAAC. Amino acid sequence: CSVSPGQDYGYTN.

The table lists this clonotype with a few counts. Here the CDR3 reads CASSPRLAGGPEQYF. DNA of the CDR3: TGTGCCAGCTCACCGAGACTAGCGGGAGGGCCCGAGCAGTACTTC. The chain couples TRBV18 to TRBJ2-7; 14 nucleotides match TRBD2. Germline V gene data show CDR1 as KGHSH and CDR2 as LQKENI. The CDR3 is made up of 15 amino acids. The junction had 4 bases not matched to a gene; V was cut back by 3 bases and J by 6 bases.

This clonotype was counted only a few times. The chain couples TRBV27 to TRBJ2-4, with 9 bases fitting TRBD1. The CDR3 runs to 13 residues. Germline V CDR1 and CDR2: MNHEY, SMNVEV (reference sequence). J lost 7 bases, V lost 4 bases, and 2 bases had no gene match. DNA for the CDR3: TGTGCCAGCAGTTACGGACAGGGGAACATTCAGTACTTC. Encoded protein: CASSYGQGNIQYF.

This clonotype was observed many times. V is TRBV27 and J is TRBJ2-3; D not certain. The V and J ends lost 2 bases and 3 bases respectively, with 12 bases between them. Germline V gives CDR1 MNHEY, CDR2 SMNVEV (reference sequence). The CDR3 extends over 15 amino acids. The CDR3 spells CASSLRGARTDTQYF. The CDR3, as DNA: TGTGCCAGCAGTTTAAGAGGAGCTAGGACAGATACGCAGTATTTT.

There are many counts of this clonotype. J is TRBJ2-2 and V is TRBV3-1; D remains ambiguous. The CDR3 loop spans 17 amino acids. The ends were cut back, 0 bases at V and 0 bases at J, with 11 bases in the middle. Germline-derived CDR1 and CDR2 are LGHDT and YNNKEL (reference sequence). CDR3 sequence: CASSQDSGPTNTGELFF. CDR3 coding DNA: TGTGCCAGCAGCCAAGATTCCGGGCCGACGAACACCGGGGAGCTGTTTTTT.

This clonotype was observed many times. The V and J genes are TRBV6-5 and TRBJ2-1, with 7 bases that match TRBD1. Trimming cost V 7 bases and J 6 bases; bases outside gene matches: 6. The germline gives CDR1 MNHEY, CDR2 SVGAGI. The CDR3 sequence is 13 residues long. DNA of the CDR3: TGTGCCAGCACCGTACCAGGGGGCAATGAGCAGTTCTTC. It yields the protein CASTVPGGNEQFF.

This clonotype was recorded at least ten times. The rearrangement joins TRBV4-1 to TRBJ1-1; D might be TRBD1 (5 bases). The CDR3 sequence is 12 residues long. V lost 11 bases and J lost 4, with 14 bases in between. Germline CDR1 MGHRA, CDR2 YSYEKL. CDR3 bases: TGCGCCTCCGGGGCCTCTGGCACTGAAGCTTTCTTT. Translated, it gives CASGASGTEAFF.

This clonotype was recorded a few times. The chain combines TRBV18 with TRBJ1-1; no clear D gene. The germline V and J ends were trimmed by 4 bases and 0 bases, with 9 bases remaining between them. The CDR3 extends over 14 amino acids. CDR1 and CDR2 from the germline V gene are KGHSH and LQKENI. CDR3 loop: CASSRADLNTEAFF. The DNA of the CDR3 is TGTGCCAGCTCACGGGCGGATTTGAACACTGAAGCTTTCTTT.

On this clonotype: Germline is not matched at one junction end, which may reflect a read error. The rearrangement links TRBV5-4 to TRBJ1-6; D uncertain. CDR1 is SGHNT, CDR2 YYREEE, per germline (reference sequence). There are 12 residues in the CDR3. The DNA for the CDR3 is TGTGCCAGCAGCTTCGGTGGATCACCCCTCAACTTT. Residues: CASSFGGSPLNF.

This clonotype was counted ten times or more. This chain's CDR3 is CASSPYRGNEQFF. In DNA form, the CDR3 reads TGTGCCAGCAGCCCATACAGGGGTAATGAGCAGTTCTTC. The rearrangement uses TRBV14 and TRBJ2-1; 7 bases line up with TRBD1. V shed 4 bases and J 7 bases; nucleotides not matched to a gene: 4. The CDR3 sequence is 13 residues long. Looked up from germline, CDR1 is SGHDN and CDR2 is FVKESK.

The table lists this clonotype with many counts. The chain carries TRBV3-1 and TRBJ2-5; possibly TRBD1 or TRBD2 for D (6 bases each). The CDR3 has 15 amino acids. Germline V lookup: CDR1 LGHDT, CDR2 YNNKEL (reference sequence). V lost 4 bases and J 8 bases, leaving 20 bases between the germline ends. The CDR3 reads CASSPGRGGFLTQYF. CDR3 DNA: TGTGCCAGCAGCCCCGGGAGAGGGGGTTTCCTAACCCAGTACTTC.

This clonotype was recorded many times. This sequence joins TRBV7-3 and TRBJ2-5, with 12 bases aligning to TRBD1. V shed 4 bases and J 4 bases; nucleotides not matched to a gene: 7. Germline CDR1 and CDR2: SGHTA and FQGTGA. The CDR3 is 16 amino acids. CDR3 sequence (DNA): TGTGCCAGCAGCTCAGCCGGGACAGGGGGCGGAGAGACCCAGTACTTC. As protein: CASSSAGTGGGETQYF.